This T cell receptor (beta chain) derives from a study of shared clonotypes between healthy human individuals. The CDR3 extends over 16 amino acids. Germline assignment: CDR1 SGHAT and CDR2 FQNNGV. V shed 5 bases and J shed 1 base, with 17 bases lying between them. Profiling relied on immunoSEQ multiplex PCR, and the TCRdb table lists in-frame clones only, not all of them. The table records hundreds of thousands of clones, 95% of them present only once. In the naive CD8 group, cells lacked CD45RO and were positively selected for CCR7, so terminally differentiated effector memory CD45RA+ cells were left out.

This TCR was sampled from a woman aged 25 to 39 in good health. The chain joins TRBV11-2 to TRBJ2-5; no definite D call. The sample was naive CD8+ T cells sorted from blood. CDR3: CASSPPLRHVQETQYF. The CDR3 nucleotides are TGTGCCAGCAGCCCTCCTTTAAGACATGTCCAAGAGACCCAGTACTTC.